This T cell receptor (beta chain) was recorded in a study of T cell responses to AZD1222 COVID-19 vaccine. About the research overall: Pooled together were second doses at about 4 or about 12 weeks.

Study results and limitations: Spike-specific TCRs gained breadth and depth after people received two AZD1222 doses.

Measured with immunoSEQ multiplex PCR; TCRdb has only the in-frame clones, and not every one. The sample includes 150,000 to 160,000 clones, 88% of them seen just once. This clone was counted a few times. Its target is unknown. The receptor was derived from an adult in good health. The input for sequencing was peripheral blood, taken on day 0 of AZD1222 vaccination.

For the CDR3, the DNA is TGCAGTGCTAGGCCTTCCTACGAGCAGTACTTC. Its translation: CSARPSYEQYF. The J gene is TRBJ2-7, the V gene TRBV20-1; no reliable D call. The ends were cut back, 3 bases at V and 1 base at J, with 4 bases in the middle. Per germline, CDR1 DFQATT and CDR2 SNEGSKA (reference sequence). CDR3 size: 11 residues.